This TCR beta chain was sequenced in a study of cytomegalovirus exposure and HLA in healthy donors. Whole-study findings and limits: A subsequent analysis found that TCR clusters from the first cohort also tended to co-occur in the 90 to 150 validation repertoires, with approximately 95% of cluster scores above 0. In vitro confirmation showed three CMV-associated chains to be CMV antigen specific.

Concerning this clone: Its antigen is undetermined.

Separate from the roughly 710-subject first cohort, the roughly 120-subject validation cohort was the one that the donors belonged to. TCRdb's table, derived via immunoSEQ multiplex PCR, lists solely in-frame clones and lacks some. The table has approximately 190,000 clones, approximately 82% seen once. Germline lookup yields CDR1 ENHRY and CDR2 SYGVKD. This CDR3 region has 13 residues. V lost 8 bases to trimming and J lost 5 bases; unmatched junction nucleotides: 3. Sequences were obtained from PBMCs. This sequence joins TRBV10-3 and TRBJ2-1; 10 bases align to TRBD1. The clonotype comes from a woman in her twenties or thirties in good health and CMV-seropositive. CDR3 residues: CAIGQGVDNEQFF. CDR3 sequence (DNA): TGTGCCATCGGACAGGGGGTCGACAATGAGCAGTTCTTC.